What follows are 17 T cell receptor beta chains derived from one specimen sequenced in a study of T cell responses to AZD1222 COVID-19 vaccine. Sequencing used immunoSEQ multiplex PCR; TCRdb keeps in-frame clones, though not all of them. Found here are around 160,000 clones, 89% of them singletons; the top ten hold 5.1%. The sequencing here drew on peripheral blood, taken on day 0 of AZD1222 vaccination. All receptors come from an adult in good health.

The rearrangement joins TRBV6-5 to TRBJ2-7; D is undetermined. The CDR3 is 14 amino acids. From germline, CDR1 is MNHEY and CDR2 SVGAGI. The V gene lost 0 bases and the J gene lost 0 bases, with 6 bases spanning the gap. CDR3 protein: CASSYSVLSYEQYF. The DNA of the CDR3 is TGTGCCAGCAGTTACTCGGTCCTCTCCTACGAGCAGTACTTC.

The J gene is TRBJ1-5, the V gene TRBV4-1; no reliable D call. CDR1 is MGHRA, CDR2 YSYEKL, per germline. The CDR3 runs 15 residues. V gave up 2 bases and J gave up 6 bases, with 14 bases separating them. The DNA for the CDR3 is TGCGCCAGCAGCCAATCCCCCCTTAGGGTTCAGCCCCAGCATTTT. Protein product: CASSQSPLRVQPQHF.

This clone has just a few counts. CDR3 bases: TGCGCCAGCAGCTTGCAGGGGGACACCGGGGAGCTGTTTTTT. Translation gives CASSLQGDTGELFF. V gene TRBV5-1 combines with J gene TRBJ2-2; 7 bases line up with TRBD1. Germline V gene lookup returns CDR1 SGHRS and CDR2 YFSETQ. This CDR3 has 14 residues. V gave up 1 base and J gave up 3 bases; unmatched junction bases: 0.

In DNA form, the CDR3 reads TGTGCCAGCGGTCAGGGTTTGAACACTGAAGCTTTCTTT. This gives the protein CASGQGLNTEAFF. The V and J genes are TRBV11-2 and TRBJ1-1; a weak D match, TRBD1 (5 bases). Germline lookup yields CDR1 SGHAT and CDR2 FQNNGV. The CDR3 extends over 13 amino acids. V gave up 8 bases and J gave up 0 bases, with 10 bases separating them.

CDR3 sequence reads: CASSAGTARYGYTF. In DNA form, the CDR3 reads TGTGCCAGCAGTGCGGGGACGGCCCGCTATGGCTACACCTTC. The rearrangement joins TRBV28 to TRBJ1-2; a weak D match, TRBD1 (5 bases). The V and J ends lost 5 bases and 4 bases respectively, with 14 bases between them. Germline CDR1 and CDR2: MDHEN and SYDVKM. The CDR3 contains 14 residues.

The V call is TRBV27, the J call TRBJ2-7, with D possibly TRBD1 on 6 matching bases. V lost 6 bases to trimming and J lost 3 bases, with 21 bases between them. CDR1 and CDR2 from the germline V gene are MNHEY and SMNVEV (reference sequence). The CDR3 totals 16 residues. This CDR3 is CASSAGTRAPIYEQYF. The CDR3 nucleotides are TGTGCCAGCAGCGCCGGGACACGCGCTCCAATCTACGAGCAGTACTTC.

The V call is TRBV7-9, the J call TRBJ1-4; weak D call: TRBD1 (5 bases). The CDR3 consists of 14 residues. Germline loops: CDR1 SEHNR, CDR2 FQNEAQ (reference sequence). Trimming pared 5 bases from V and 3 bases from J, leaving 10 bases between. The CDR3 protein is CASSPGAANEKLFF. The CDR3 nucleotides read TGTGCCAGCAGCCCCGGGGCGGCTAATGAAAAACTGTTTTTT.

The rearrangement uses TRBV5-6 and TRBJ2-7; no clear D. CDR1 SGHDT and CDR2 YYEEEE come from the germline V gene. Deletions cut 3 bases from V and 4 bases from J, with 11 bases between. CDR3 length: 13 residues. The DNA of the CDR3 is TGTGCCAGCAGCTATTCTCACGGATACGAGCAGTACTTC. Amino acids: CASSYSHGYEQYF.

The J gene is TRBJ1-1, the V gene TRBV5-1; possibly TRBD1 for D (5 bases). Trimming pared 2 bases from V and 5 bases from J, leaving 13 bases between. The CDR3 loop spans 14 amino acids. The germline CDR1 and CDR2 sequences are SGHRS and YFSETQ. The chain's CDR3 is CASSFIGTRTEAFF. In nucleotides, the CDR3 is TGCGCCAGCAGCTTTATCGGGACGAGGACTGAAGCTTTCTTT.

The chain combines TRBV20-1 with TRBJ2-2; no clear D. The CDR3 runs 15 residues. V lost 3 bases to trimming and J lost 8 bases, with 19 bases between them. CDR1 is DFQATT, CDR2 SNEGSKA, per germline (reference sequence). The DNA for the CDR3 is TGCAGTGCTAGTCCCTTTGGGCGGACCACGGGGGAGCTGTTTTTT. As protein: CSASPFGRTTGELFF.

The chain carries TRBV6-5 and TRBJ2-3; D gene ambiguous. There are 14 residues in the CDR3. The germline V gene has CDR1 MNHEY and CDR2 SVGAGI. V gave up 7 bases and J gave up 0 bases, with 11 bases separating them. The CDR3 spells CASKKLMSTDTQYF. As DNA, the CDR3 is TGTGCCAGCAAGAAGCTCATGAGCACAGATACGCAGTATTTT.

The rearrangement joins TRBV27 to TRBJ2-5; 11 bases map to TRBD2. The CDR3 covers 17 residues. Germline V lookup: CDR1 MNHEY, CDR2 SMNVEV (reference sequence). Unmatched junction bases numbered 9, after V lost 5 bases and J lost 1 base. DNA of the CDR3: TGTGCCAGCAGTGCCCCCGGTAGCGGGAGGGGCCAAGAGACCCAGTACTTC. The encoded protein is CASSAPGSGRGQETQYF.

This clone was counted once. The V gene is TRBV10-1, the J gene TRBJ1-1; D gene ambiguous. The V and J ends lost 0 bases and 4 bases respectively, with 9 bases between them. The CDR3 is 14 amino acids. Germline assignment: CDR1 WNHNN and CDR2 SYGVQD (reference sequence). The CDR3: CASSESIRGTEAFF. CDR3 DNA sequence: TGCGCCAGCAGTGAGTCGATTCGAGGCACTGAAGCTTTCTTT.

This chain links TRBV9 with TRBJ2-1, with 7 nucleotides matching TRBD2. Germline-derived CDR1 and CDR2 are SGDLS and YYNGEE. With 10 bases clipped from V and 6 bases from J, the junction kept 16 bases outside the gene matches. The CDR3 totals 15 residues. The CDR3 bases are TGTGCCCACGACGTACGGGGGGATGGCGGCAATGAGCAGTTCTTC. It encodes CAHDVRGDGGNEQFF. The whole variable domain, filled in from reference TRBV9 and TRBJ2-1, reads DSGVTQTPKHLITATGQRVTLRCSPRSGDLSVYWYQQSLDQGLQFLIQYYNGEERAKGNILERFSAQQFPDLHSELNLSSLELGDSALYFCAHDVRGDGGNEQFFGPGTRLTVL.

The CDR3 region is CASRVTGTPLYGYTF. The CDR3 DNA is TGTGCCAGCAGGGTAACCGGGACCCCCCTCTATGGCTACACCTTC. J is TRBJ1-2 and V is TRBV28; D might be TRBD1 (5 bases). The germline V and J ends were trimmed by 6 bases and 4 bases, with 18 bases remaining between them. The germline gives CDR1 MDHEN, CDR2 SYDVKM. The CDR3 totals 15 residues.

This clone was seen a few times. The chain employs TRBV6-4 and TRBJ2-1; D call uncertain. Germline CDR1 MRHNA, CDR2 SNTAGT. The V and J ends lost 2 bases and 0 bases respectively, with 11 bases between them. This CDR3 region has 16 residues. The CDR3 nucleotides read TGTGCCAGCAGTGACGGCGGATCTAGCTCCTACAATGAGCAGTTCTTC. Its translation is CASSDGGSSSYNEQFF.

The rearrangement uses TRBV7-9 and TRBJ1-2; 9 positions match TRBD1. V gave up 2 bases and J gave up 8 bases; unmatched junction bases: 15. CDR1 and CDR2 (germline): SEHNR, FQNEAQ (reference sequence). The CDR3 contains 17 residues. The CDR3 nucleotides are TGTGCCAGCAGCTTAATGGGACAGGGCAACCTCAGAAGAGGCTACACCTTC. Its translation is CASSLMGQGNLRRGYTF.